Below, 17 T cell receptor beta chains from the same sample are listed, as sequenced in a study of cytomegalovirus exposure and HLA in healthy donors. The study ran its PCR with 60 Vbeta and 13 Jbeta primers. Assay: immunoSEQ multiplex PCR; the TCRdb copy retains only in-frame clones and omits some. The sample contains under 150,000 clones, around 82% of which appear only once. The sequencing input was PBMCs. The receptors originated from a woman between 40 and 50 years old in good health and CMV-seropositive.

The chain combines TRBV27 with TRBJ2-7; D perhaps matches TRBD2 (5 bases). Between the trimmed V and J ends, which lost 3 bases and 2 bases, there was a span of 23 bases. In germline, CDR1 is MNHEY, CDR2 SMNVEV (reference sequence). The CDR3 runs 18 residues. This CDR3 reads CASSFYVASPGGPYEQYF. The CDR3 DNA sequence: TGTGCCAGCAGTTTTTATGTCGCCTCACCAGGAGGACCCTACGAGCAGTACTTC.

The J gene is TRBJ2-3, the V gene TRBV18; maybe TRBD2 (5 bases). The germline CDR1 and CDR2 sequences are KGHSH and LQKENI. The V and J ends lost 1 base and 1 base respectively, with 9 bases between them. This CDR3 spans 15 amino acids. CDR3 loop: CASSPREGGTDTQYF. CDR3 in DNA: TGTGCCAGCTCACCACGAGAGGGTGGCACAGATACGCAGTATTTT.

J is TRBJ2-3 and V is TRBV5-1, with D tentatively TRBD2 (6 bases). Germline values: CDR1 SGHRS, CDR2 YFSETQ. This CDR3 is built from 14 residues. V was shortened by 0 bases and J by 3 bases, with 8 bases between the two germline ends. The CDR3 sequence: CASSLVAGTDTQYF. Written as DNA, the CDR3 is TGCGCCAGCAGCTTGGTTGCGGGAACAGATACGCAGTATTTT.

This sequence joins TRBV6-1 and TRBJ2-1; 9 bases map to TRBD2. The CDR3 totals 15 residues. The V gene's germline CDR1 is MNHNS and CDR2 SASEGT. The J segment lost 5 bases and the V segment lost 7 bases, leaving 9 bases of the junction unmatched. The CDR3 reads CASTRGGSANNEQFF. The CDR3 region has the DNA TGTGCCAGCACGCGGGGGGGTAGCGCCAACAATGAGCAGTTCTTC.

The rearrangement joins TRBV7-2 to TRBJ1-5; TRBD1 is a possible D gene (6 bases). The CDR3 has 16 amino acids. The V gene's germline CDR1 is SGHTA and CDR2 FQGNSA. Trimming took 5 bases from V and 2 from J, leaving 16 bases between them. CDR3 bases: TGTGCCAGCAGCGAACAACAGGGAGTGGGCAATCAGCCCCAGCATTTT. Translated, it gives CASSEQQGVGNQPQHF. Full variable domain (remainder filled in from reference TRBV7-2 and TRBJ1-5): GAGVSQSPSNKVTEKGKDVELRCDPISGHTALYWYRQSLGQGLEFLIYFQGNSAPDKSGLPSDRFSAERTGGSVSTLTIQRTQQEDSAVYLCASSEQQGVGNQPQHFGDGTRLSIL.

The CDR3 spells CASSFGGRSTDTQYF. The CDR3 coding sequence is TGTGCCAGCAGCTTCGGCGGGAGAAGTACAGATACGCAGTATTTT. V and J are TRBV13 and TRBJ2-3; 7 positions agree with TRBD2. Germline V lookup: CDR1 PRHDT, CDR2 FYEKMQ (reference sequence). Trimming cost V 3 bases and J 3 bases; bases outside gene matches: 6. The CDR3 extends over 15 amino acids.

V gene TRBV5-1 combines with J gene TRBJ2-7, with D perhaps matching TRBD2 (6 bases). V was shortened by 4 bases and J by 2 bases, with 13 bases between the two germline ends. This CDR3 comprises 14 residues. Germline CDR1 and CDR2: SGHRS and YFSETQ. CDR3 residues: CASSARGGTYEQYF. CDR3 bases: TGCGCCAGCAGCGCCCGGGGCGGGACCTACGAGCAGTACTTC.

This chain uses TRBV7-9 with TRBJ1-6, with unresolved D. V dropped 2 bases and J dropped 8 bases, with 13 bases sitting between them. The CDR3 spans 15 residues. From germline, CDR1 is SEHNR and CDR2 FQNEAQ (reference sequence). Here the CDR3 reads CASSLQGGLHSPLHF. The DNA for the CDR3 is TGTGCCAGCAGCTTACAAGGCGGGTTGCATTCACCCCTCCACTTT.

This sequence joins TRBV6-1 and TRBJ2-5; 8 bases match TRBD1. The CDR3 spans 15 residues. The V segment lost 4 bases and the J segment 2 bases; nucleotides outside the gene matches: 6. The V gene's germline CDR1 is MNHNS and CDR2 SASEGT. The CDR3 DNA sequence: TGTGCCAGCAGTGGAGGACAGGGTCGGCAAGAGACCCAGTACTTC. Encoded protein: CASSGGQGRQETQYF.

This clone was recorded only once. This chain links TRBV6-4 with TRBJ2-4, with D possibly matching TRBD2 (6 bases). The V gene's germline CDR1 is MRHNA and CDR2 SNTAGT. The V end was cut by 6 bases, the J end by 7 bases, with 16 bases between. This CDR3 comprises 14 residues. Here the CDR3 reads CASSEGLPGNIQYF. CDR3 sequence (DNA): TGTGCCAGCAGCGAGGGACTCCCTGGGAACATTCAGTACTTC.

The CDR3 is CASTPGGFGPNGYTF. CDR3 nucleotides: TGTGCCAGCACCCCGGGAGGGTTTGGGCCGAATGGCTACACCTTC. The chain is built from TRBV5-4 and TRBJ1-2; D ambiguous. Germline V CDR1 and CDR2: SGHNT, YYREEE (reference sequence). This CDR3 spans 15 amino acids. V lost 6 bases to trimming and J lost 6 bases, with 21 bases between them.

This clone came up a few times. This sequence joins TRBV18 and TRBJ2-3, with TRBD1 as a possible D gene (5 bases). Germline V gene lookup returns CDR1 KGHSH and CDR2 LQKENI. The V gene lost 0 bases and the J gene lost 2 bases, with 18 bases spanning the gap. The CDR3 sequence is 18 residues long. The CDR3 loop reads CASSPPRGRVSLTDTQYF. DNA of the CDR3: TGTGCCAGCTCACCACCCCGAGGCAGGGTGTCCCTCACAGATACGCAGTATTTT.

Points on this clone: At the DNA level, this CDR3 is encoded by other sequences in the same sample as well. The chain couples TRBV18 to TRBJ1-2; D not certain. Looked up from germline, CDR1 is KGHSH and CDR2 is LQKENI. The CDR3 contains 13 residues. Trimming cost V 3 bases and J 3 bases, with 8 bases left between them. CDR3 protein: CASSPSQDYGYTF. CDR3 coding DNA: TGTGCCAGCTCACCTTCCCAGGACTATGGCTACACCTTC.

The genes are TRBV29-1 and TRBJ1-3, with 8 nucleotides matching TRBD1. Looked up from germline, CDR1 is SQVTM and CDR2 is ANQGSEA. This CDR3 is built from 14 residues. V shed 7 bases, J shed 0 bases, and the junction held 5 bases outside the gene matches. CDR3 sequence: CSGGQGGSGNTIYF. The CDR3 region has the DNA TGCAGCGGAGGACAGGGAGGCTCTGGAAACACCATATATTTT.

The rearrangement uses TRBV19 and TRBJ2-1, with 9 bases fitting TRBD1. Looked up from germline, CDR1 is LNHDA and CDR2 is SQIVND (reference sequence). The ends lost 5 bases at V and 1 base at J; junction bases unmatched: 6. This CDR3 has 16 amino acids. This chain's CDR3 is CASSLTGTGSYNEQFF. The CDR3 region has the DNA TGTGCCAGTAGTTTGACCGGGACAGGGTCCTACAATGAGCAGTTCTTC.

A note on this clone: A junction boundary mismatches the germline segment, possibly from a read error. The V and J genes are TRBV7-9 and TRBJ2-7; possibly TRBD2 for D (6 bases). Germline lookup yields CDR1 SEHNR and CDR2 FQNEAQ (reference sequence). CDR3 length: 13 residues. The CDR3 is CSSSPGTRYEQYF. CDR3 sequence (DNA): TGTTCCAGCAGCCCCGGGACTCGCTACGAGCAGTACTTC. Full variable domain (rest looked up from reference TRBV7-9 and TRBJ2-7): DTGVSQNPRHKITKRGQNVTFRCDPISEHNRLYWYRQTLGQGPEFLTYFQNEAQLEKSRLLSDRFSAERPKGSFSTLEIQRTEQGDSAMYLCSSSPGTRYEQYFGPGTRLTVT.

The rearrangement links TRBV7-9 to TRBJ2-2; TRBD1 matches 11 bases. Germline V gene sequence: CDR1 SEHNR, CDR2 FQNEAQ (reference sequence). J was trimmed by 6 bases and V by 6 bases; bases with no gene match: 9. The CDR3 contains 16 residues. The CDR3 nucleotides read TGTGCCAGCAGACACCCCGGGACAGGGGGGTCCGGGGAGCTGTTTTTT. It codes for CASRHPGTGGSGELFF.